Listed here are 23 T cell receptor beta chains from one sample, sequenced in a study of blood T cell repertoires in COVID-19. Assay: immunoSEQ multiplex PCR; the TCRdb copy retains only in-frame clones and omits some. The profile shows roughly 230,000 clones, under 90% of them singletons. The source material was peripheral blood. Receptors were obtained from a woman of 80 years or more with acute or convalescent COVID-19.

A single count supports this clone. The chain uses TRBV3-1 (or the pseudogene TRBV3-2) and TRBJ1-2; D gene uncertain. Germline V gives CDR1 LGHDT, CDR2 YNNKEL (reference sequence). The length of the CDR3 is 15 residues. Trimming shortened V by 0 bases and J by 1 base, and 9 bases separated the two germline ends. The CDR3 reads CASSQEVRGNYGYTF. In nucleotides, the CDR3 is TGTGCCAGCAGCCAAGAAGTACGGGGTAACTATGGCTACACCTTC.

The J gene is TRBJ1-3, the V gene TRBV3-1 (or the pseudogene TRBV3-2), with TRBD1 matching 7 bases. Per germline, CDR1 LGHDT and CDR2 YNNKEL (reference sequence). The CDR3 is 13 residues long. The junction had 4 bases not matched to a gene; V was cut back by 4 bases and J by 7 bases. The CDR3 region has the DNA TGTGCCAGCAGCCTCTACAGGGGTAACACCATATATTTT. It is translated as CASSLYRGNTIYF.

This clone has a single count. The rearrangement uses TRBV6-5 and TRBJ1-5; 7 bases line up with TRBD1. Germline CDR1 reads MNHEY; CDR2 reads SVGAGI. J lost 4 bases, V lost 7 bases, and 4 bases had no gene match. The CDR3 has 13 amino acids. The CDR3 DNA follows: TGTGCCAGCACCTCGGACAGGAATCAGCCCCAGCATTTT. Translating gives CASTSDRNQPQHF.

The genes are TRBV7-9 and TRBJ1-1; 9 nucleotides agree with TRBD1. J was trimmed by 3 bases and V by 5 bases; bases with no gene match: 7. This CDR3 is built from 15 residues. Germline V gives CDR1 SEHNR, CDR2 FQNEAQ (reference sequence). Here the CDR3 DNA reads TGTGCCAGCAGCCTCAGACAGGGGGTGGACACTGAAGCTTTCTTT. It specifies CASSLRQGVDTEAFF.

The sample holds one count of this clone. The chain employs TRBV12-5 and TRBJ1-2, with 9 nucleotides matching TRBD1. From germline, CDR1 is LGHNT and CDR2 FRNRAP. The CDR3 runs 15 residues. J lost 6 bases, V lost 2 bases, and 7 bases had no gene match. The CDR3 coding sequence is TGTGCTAGTGGTTTGCTAACAGGGGGCGCGGATGGCTACACCTTC. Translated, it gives CASGLLTGGADGYTF.

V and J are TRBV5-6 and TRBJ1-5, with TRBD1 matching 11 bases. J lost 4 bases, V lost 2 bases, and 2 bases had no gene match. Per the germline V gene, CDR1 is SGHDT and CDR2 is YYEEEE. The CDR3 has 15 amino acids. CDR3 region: CASSFGTGGNQPQHF. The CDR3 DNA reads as TGTGCCAGCAGCTTTGGGACAGGGGGGAATCAGCCCCAGCATTTT.

As DNA, the CDR3 is TGTGCCAGTAGCCCAACTACTAGCGGGGGGGGAGATACGCAGTATTTT. The encoded protein is CASSPTTSGGGDTQYF. The chain uses TRBV19 and TRBJ2-3; 13 bases are shared with TRBD2. Trimming cost V 6 bases and J 5 bases; bases outside gene matches: 8. The CDR3 covers 16 residues. Germline V gene sequence: CDR1 LNHDA, CDR2 SQIVND (reference sequence).

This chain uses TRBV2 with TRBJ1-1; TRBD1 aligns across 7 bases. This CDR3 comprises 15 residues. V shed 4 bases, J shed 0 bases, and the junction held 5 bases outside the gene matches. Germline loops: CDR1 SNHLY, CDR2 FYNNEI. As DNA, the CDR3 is TGTGCCAGCAGTGGAACGGGACAGCTGAACACTGAAGCTTTCTTT. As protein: CASSGTGQLNTEAFF. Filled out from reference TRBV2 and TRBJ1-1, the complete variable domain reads EPEVTQTPSHQVTQMGQEVILRCVPISNHLYFYWYRQILGQKVEFLVSFYNNEISEKSEIFDDQFSVERPDGSNFTLKIRSTKLEDSAMYFCASSGTGQLNTEAFFGQGTRLTVV.

The CDR3 nucleotides are TGTGCCAGCAGTTTGGGGGGGGTTCACAATGAGCAGTTCTTC. Protein product: CASSLGGVHNEQFF. V usage is TRBV27 and J usage is TRBJ2-1; 7 nucleotides agree with TRBD2. The V gene end was trimmed by 3 bases and the J gene end by 5 bases; junction bases not matched to a gene: 4. The CDR3 has 14 residues. The germline gives CDR1 MNHEY, CDR2 SMNVEV (reference sequence).

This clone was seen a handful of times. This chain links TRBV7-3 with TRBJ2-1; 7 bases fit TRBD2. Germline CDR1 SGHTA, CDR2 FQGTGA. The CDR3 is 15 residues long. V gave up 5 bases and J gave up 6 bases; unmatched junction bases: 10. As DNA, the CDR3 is TGTGCCAGCAGCCTGATGGCGGGGGTTACCAATGAGCAGTTCTTC. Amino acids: CASSLMAGVTNEQFF.

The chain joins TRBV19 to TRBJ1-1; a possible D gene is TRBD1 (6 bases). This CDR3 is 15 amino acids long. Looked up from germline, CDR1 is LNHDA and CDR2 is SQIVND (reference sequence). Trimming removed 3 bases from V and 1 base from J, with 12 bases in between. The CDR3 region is CASSMLDSSNTEAFF. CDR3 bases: TGTGCCAGTAGTATGTTGGACAGCTCGAACACTGAAGCTTTCTTT.

DNA of the CDR3: TGTGCCAGTAGTATAATACCGCGCTCTGGAAACACCATATATTTT. Protein: CASSIIPRSGNTIYF. The rearrangement uses TRBV19 and TRBJ1-3; D gene ambiguous. The CDR3 has 15 amino acids. V was shortened by 2 bases and J by 0 bases, with 8 bases between the two germline ends. Germline V CDR1 and CDR2: LNHDA, SQIVND (reference sequence).

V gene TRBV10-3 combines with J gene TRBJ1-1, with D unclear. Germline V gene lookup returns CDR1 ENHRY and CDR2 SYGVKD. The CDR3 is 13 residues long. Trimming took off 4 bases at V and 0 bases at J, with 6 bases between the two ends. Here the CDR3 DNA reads TGTGCCATCAGTGGCGCGGTGAACACTGAAGCTTTCTTT. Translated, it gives CAISGAVNTEAFF.

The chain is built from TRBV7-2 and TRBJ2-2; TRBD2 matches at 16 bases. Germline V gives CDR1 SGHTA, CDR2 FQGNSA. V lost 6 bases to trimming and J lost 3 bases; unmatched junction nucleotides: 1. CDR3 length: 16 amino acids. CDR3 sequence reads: CASRGLAGGYTGELFF. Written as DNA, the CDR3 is TGTGCCAGCAGGGGACTAGCGGGGGGGTACACCGGGGAGCTGTTTTTT.

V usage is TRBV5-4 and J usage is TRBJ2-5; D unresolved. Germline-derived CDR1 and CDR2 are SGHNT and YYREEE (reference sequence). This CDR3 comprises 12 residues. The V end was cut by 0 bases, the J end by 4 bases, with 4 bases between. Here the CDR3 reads CASSLAGETQYF. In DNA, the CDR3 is TGTGCCAGCAGCTTGGCCGGAGAGACCCAGTACTTC.

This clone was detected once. CDR3 loop: CASSLSGGKGYTF. The DNA for the CDR3 is TGTGCCAGCAGCTTATCAGGAGGGAAAGGCTACACCTTC. The chain is built from TRBV7-9 and TRBJ1-2; D not resolved. Germline CDR1 is SEHNR and CDR2 is FQNEAQ (reference sequence). This CDR3 has 13 amino acids. V dropped 2 bases and J dropped 8 bases, with 12 bases sitting between them.

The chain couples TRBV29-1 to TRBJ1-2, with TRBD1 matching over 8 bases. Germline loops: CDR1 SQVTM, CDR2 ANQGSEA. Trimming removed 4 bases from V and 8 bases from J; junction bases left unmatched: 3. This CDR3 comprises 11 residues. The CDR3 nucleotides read TGCAGCGTTGGACAGGGGTTAGGCTACACCTTC. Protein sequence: CSVGQGLGYTF.

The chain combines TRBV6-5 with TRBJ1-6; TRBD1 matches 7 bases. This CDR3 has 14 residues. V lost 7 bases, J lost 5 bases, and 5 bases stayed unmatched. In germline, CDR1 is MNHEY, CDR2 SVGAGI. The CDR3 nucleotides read TGTGCCAGCACCCGGACAGGAAATAATTCACCCCTCCACTTT. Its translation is CASTRTGNNSPLHF.

The CDR3 sequence: CASSQAGPRLGGEKLFF. The CDR3 nucleotides read TGTGCCAGCAGCCAAGCCGGCCCTAGACTGGGGGGTGAAAAACTGTTTTTT. The chain couples TRBV14 to TRBJ1-4, with TRBD1 as a possible D gene (5 bases). In germline, CDR1 is SGHDN, CDR2 FVKESK. Trimming shortened V by 1 base and J by 7 bases, and 19 bases separated the two germline ends. The CDR3 runs to 17 residues.

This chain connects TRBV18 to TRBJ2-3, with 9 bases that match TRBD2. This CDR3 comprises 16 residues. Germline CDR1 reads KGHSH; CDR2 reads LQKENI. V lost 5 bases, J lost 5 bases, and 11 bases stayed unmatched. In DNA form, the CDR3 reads TGTGCCAGCTCAGATTTAGCGGGGGATCCCGGAGATACGCAGTATTTT. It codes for CASSDLAGDPGDTQYF.

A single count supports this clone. For the CDR3, the DNA is TGCGCCAGCAGCTTGGAAACAGGGCTGGCTGGAAACACCATATATTTT. It specifies CASSLETGLAGNTIYF. V and J are TRBV5-1 and TRBJ1-3; tentative D call: TRBD1 (6 bases). Germline V gene data show CDR1 as SGHRS and CDR2 as YFSETQ. CDR3 length equals 16 residues. V lost 0 bases and J lost 2, with 12 bases in between.

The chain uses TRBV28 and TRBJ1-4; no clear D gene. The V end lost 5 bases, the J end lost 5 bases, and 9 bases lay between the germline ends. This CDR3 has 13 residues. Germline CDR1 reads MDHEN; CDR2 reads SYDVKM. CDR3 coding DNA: TGTGCCAGCAGTCGAGATTCGAATGAAAAACTGTTTTTT. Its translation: CASSRDSNEKLFF.

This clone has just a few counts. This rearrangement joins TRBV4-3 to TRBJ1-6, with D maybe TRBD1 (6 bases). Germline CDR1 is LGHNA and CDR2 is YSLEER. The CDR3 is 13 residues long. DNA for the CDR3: TGCGCTTCCGGACAGCCTGAAAATTCACCCCTCCACTTT. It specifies CASGQPENSPLHF.